The present T cell receptor (beta chain) was sequenced within a study of T cell responses to AZD1222 COVID-19 vaccine. V was clipped by 5 bases and J by 7 bases, with 12 bases between them. CDR3 length: 13 amino acids. Germline V gene sequence: CDR1 SGHTA, CDR2 FQGTGA. Sequencing was performed with immunoSEQ multiplex PCR; in TCRdb, only in-frame clones are kept and a portion is missing. This sample has over 95,000 clones, with 80% to 90% found just once. This sequence joins TRBV7-3 and TRBJ2-1; the D gene is possibly TRBD1 (5 bases). Source: peripheral blood, taken on day 0 of AZD1222 vaccination. The TCR comes from an adult in good health. The CDR3 sequence is CASSVGVGNEQFF. Written as DNA, the CDR3 is TGTGCCAGCAGCGTAGGGGTCGGGAATGAGCAGTTCTTC.